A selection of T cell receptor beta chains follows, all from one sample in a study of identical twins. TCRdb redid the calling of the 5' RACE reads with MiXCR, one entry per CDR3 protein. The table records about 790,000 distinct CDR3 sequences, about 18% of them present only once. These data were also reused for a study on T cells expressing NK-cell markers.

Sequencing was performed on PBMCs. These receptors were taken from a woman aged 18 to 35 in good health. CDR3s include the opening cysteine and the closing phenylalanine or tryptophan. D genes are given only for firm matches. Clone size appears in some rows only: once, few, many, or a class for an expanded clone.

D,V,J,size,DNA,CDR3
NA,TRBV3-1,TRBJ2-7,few,TGTGCCAGCAGTTCCGAAGGACCTGGGGAGCAGTACTTC,CASSSEGPGEQYF
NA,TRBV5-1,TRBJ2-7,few,TGCGCCAGCAGCTTGGACCAGTTCTACGAGCAGTACTTC,CASSLDQFYEQYF
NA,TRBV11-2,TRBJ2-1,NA,TGTGCCAGCGGCTTAAACCTAGTTGATTACAATGAGCAGTTCTTC,CASGLNLVDYNEQFF
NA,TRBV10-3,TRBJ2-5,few,TGTGCCATCAGTGAGATAGGGGAGTGGGAGACCCAGTACTTC,CAISEIGEWETQYF
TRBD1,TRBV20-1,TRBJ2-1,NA,TGCAGTGCCTCTGGACAGGGACATATATCCAATGAGCAGTTCTTC,CSASGQGHISNEQFF
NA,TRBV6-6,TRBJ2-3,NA,TGTGCCAGCAGTACGCCAGATACGCAGTATTTT,CASSTPDTQYF
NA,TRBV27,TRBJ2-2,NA,TGTGCCAGCAGTTTCTCTACAACCTTTGGGGAGCTGTTTTTT,CASSFSTTFGELFF
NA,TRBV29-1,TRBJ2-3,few,TGCAGCGTGAACAGGGAACTGACAGATACGCAGTATTTT,CSVNRELTDTQYF
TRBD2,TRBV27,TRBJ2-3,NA,TGTGCCAGCAGTCTTACTAGCGGGGGCCCCTACAGCACAGATACGCAGTATTTT,CASSLTSGGPYSTDTQYF
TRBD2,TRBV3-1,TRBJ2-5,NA,TGTGCCAGCAGCTCAGGGACTAGCGGGGGTTCCTACTTC,CASSSGTSGGSYF
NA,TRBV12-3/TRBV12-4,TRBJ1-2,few,TGTGCCAGCAGACCAACACACGGAACTAACTATGGCTACACCTTC,CASRPTHGTNYGYTF
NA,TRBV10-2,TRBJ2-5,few,TGCGCCAGCAGTGAACCATCCCAAGAGACCCAGTACTTC,CASSEPSQETQYF
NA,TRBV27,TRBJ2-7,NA,TGTGCCAGCAGGGATACTGGGGCGTGGGAGCAGTACTTC,CASRDTGAWEQYF
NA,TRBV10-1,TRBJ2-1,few,TGCGCCAGCAGTGAGTCGACGTGGCGGGCCAGCTCCTACAATGAGCAGTTCTTC,CASSESTWRASSYNEQFF
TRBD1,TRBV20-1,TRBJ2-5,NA,TGCAGTGCTTCTAACTGGGACAGCCCGATGGTGGCCCAGTACTTC,CSASNWDSPMVAQYF
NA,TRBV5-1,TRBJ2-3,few,TGCGCCAGCCTCCCAGGAGGGGACACAGATACGCAGTATTTT,CASLPGGDTDTQYF
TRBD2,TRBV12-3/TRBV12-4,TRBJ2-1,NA,TGTGCCAGCATTCGGGGGGGGAGCTCCTACAATGAGCAGTTCTTC,CASIRGGSSYNEQFF